These 9 T cell receptor beta chains were sequenced from one sample in a study of CXCR3-negative and CXCR3-positive naive CD8 T cells (dated by TCRdb to the late 2010s). Data came from a NextSeq 550. The Human TCR Profiling Kit (MiLaboratory) was used to prepare UMI-labeled 5' RACE TRB cDNA libraries. Once TCRdb had reprocessed the reads, it stored one entry per CDR3 protein sequence and supplied no DNA. The sample table gives roughly 99,000 distinct CDR3 sequences. The biggest ten clones account for 1.1% of the sample. These TCRs' antigens remain unknown. Broader findings and caveats from the paper: TRB CDR3s from CXCR3-positive naive cells showed higher hydrophobicity (lower Kidera factor 4), lower energy, and higher strength and volume indices than CXCR3-negative naive cells.

Sequencing was carried out using naive CXCR3+ CD8+ T cells from blood. According to the study, the label for this sample's cell subset or site signals: CD45RO-CCR7+CD27+CD95- naive CD8+ T cells expressing CXCR3 (TNR3+). The receptors originated from a human donor in good health. Some clones in this sample may be carry-over from other donors' samples.

The chain joins TRBV10-1 to TRBJ2-7; lacking DNA, the TRBD1 call made by TCRdb goes unchecked. CDR1 WNHNN and CDR2 SYGVQD come from the germline V gene (reference sequence). CDR3 size: 15 residues. The CDR3 loop is CASTLGRGRPYEQYF.

This sequence joins TRBV12-3 or TRBV12-4 and TRBJ2-1; TCRdb returns TRBD2, unconfirmable since there is no DNA. The CDR3 runs 19 residues. The CDR3: CASSLVPGTSGDSYNEQFF.

This chain connects TRBV7-6 to TRBJ2-6; TCRdb outputs TRBD1, but without DNA this stays unchecked. CDR3 length: 16 amino acids. The germline V gene encodes CDR1 SGHVS and CDR2 FNYEAQ. The chain's CDR3 is CASSSPVSSGADVLTF.

The J gene is TRBJ1-1, the V gene TRBV6-2 or TRBV6-3; with no DNA, the TCRdb D assignment of TRBD1 cannot be verified. There are 16 residues in the CDR3. CDR1 and CDR2 from the germline V gene are MNHEY and SVGEGT. This CDR3 is CASSPPGRVGGTEAFF.

V and J are TRBV7-3 and TRBJ2-2. The CDR3 runs 12 residues. CDR1 SGHTA and CDR2 FQGTGA come from the germline V gene. The CDR3 here is CASSSGTGELFF.

This chain links TRBV27 with TRBJ2-1. The CDR3 is made up of 13 amino acids. The V gene's germline CDR1 is MNHEY and CDR2 SMNVEV (reference sequence). CDR3 residues: CASSLSSYNEQFF.

The CDR3 spells CSAPKRGATVGTQYF. The gene calls are TRBV20-1 and TRBJ2-5; the D call from TCRdb, TRBD1, cannot be confirmed without DNA. The CDR3 contains 15 residues. CDR1 and CDR2 from the germline V gene are DFQATT and SNEGSKA (reference sequence).

This chain links TRBV29-1 with TRBJ2-3; TCRdb lists TRBD1, though no DNA is available to test this call. The CDR3 extends over 13 amino acids. CDR1 and CDR2 from the germline V gene are SQVTM and ANQGSEA. The CDR3 loop is CSAGTDSTDTQYF.

The rearrangement links TRBV29-1 to TRBJ2-2; TCRdb selects TRBD1, and the lack of DNA leaves this call unchecked. This CDR3 has 17 amino acids. Germline loops: CDR1 SQVTM, CDR2 ANQGSEA. Here the CDR3 reads CSVEELGRAGTTGELFF.